The present TCR beta chain was sequenced within a study of T cells in Graves' hyperthyroidism and ophthalmopathy. Per germline, CDR1 SQVTM and CDR2 ANQGSEA. The CDR3 runs 19 residues. Trimming shortened V by 0 bases and J by 0 bases, and 23 bases separated the two germline ends. RNA transcripts were the template for amplifying TCR beta CDR3 regions. The TCR CDR3 first-round RT-PCR relied on the HTBI primer set. TCRdb reprocessed the multiplex PCR reads with MiXCR, giving one entry per CDR3 protein. The sample has hundreds of thousands of distinct CDR3 sequences; around 20% are singletons. Many counts were recorded for this clonotype.

The sequenced sample consisted of blood. This chain connects TRBV29-1 to TRBJ1-1; D unclear. The receptor's source is a man aged 35 to 55 with Graves' ophthalmopathy. The chain's CDR3 is CSVEDRGMLRKLMNTEAFF. Written as DNA, the CDR3 is TGCAGCGTTGAAGATCGGGGAATGTTACGGAAATTAATGAACACTGAAGCTTTCTTT.